The clone carrying this T cell receptor (beta chain) has more than one count but fewer than ten. What it binds is unknown. This specimen comes from a study of CD8+ T cells in alopecia areata. Following RNA extraction, reverse transcription yielded cDNA that acted as the sequencing template. Generated by immunoSEQ multiplex PCR, the TCRdb table keeps only in-frame clones and is missing some. The sample has around 160,000 clones, around three fifths seen once. Findings and caveats of the study: Sequences from scalp samples also cover resident alphabeta T cells of normal skin.

Treatment indicated: oral pan-JAK inhibitor, 5-10 mg twice daily. Trimming removed 6 bases at V and 1 base at J, with 12 bases between. The CDR3 runs 14 residues. Germline CDR1 reads SEHNR; CDR2 reads FQNEAQ (reference sequence). This rearrangement joins TRBV7-9 to TRBJ1-2; D unresolved. Sequencing was performed on CD4+ T cells sorted from blood, taken at week 24, from a patient treated with tofacitinib. The receptor was isolated from a human donor with alopecia areata. This chain's CDR3 is CASSLLGSNYGYTF. The CDR3 region has the DNA TGTGCCAGCAGTCTCCTCGGAAGTAACTATGGCTACACCTTC.